This T cell receptor (beta chain) was identified during a study of T cell repertoires in aging, cancer and after chemotherapy. The CDR3 totals 15 residues. Germline loops: CDR1 SGHRS, CDR2 YFSETQ. TRB rearrangements spanning V, D and J were amplified using mixed TRB-A/B primers. TCRdb processed the multiplex PCR reads anew with MiXCR; each CDR3 protein has one entry. The sample lists around 12,000 distinct CDR3 sequences, 20% to 30% seen once, with around 1.9% in the top ten. This clonotype turned up a few times. Sequence at one end of the junction differs from germline and may be a read error. Amplification of TCR beta used genomic DNA extracted from peripheral blood.

The rearrangement uses TRBV5-1 and TRBJ1-6, with D unclear. The source is a human donor in good health. Material for sequencing was blood. CDR3 sequence: CASSLDASDNSPLHF. The CDR3 DNA sequence: TGCGCCAGCAGCTTAGACGCCTCCGATAATTCACCCCTCCACTTT.